This T cell receptor (beta chain) is drawn from a study of blood T cell repertoires in COVID-19. Sequencing was performed with immunoSEQ multiplex PCR; in TCRdb, only in-frame clones are kept and a portion is missing. Of around 210,000 clones listed, roughly 90% are singletons. The V end lost 4 bases, the J end lost 0 bases, and 13 bases lay between the germline ends. CDR3 length: 15 residues. Germline CDR1 reads SGHRS; CDR2 reads YFSETQ. The table lists this clone with a few counts. Sequenced sample: PBMCs or T cells enriched from blood (not recorded which). This clonotype was obtained from a young woman who had recovered from COVID-19. This sequence joins TRBV5-1 and TRBJ2-5; tentatively, D is TRBD2 (6 bases). CDR3 DNA sequence: TGCGCCAGCAGCCCGTGGGGACTCGACCAAGAGACCCAGTACTTC. Protein product: CASSPWGLDQETQYF.